Presented here are 18 T cell receptor beta chains from one specimen sequenced in a study of cytomegalovirus exposure and HLA in healthy donors. Profiled with immunoSEQ multiplex PCR; TCRdb holds only in-frame clones, not every one. The data show about 56,000 clones, with about 92% seen just once and 1.1% held by the top ten. Material for sequencing was PBMCs. The receptors come from a young man in good health and CMV-seronegative.

The V gene is TRBV7-9, the J gene TRBJ2-3; 9 bases align to TRBD1. This CDR3 has 15 amino acids. V lost 5 bases to trimming and J lost 5 bases; unmatched junction nucleotides: 8. CDR1 and CDR2 (germline): SEHNR, FQNEAQ (reference sequence). CDR3 residues: CASSIPDRGQDTQYF. DNA of the CDR3: TGTGCCAGCAGCATTCCGGACAGGGGCCAAGATACGCAGTATTTT.

In DNA form, the CDR3 reads TGTGCCACCAGCAGGTACACTAGCGGGAGCTCCTACGAGCAGTACTTC. Encoded protein: CATSRYTSGSSYEQYF. The rearrangement links TRBV15 to TRBJ2-7; the match to TRBD2 covers 11 bases. The CDR3 spans 16 residues. The germline V gene has CDR1 LNHNV and CDR2 YYDKDF (reference sequence). The V gene end was trimmed by 3 bases and the J gene end by 0 bases; junction bases not matched to a gene: 4.

This clone was recorded once. This chain connects TRBV11-3 to TRBJ2-1, with TRBD2 matching over 8 bases. The CDR3 loop spans 14 amino acids. The junction had 5 bases not matched to a gene; V was cut back by 2 bases and J by 8 bases. Looked up from germline, CDR1 is SGHNT and CDR2 is YENEEA. CDR3 nucleotide sequence: TGTGCCAGCAGCTTAAGCGGGAGTATCTATGAGCAGTTCTTC. Translation: CASSLSGSIYEQFF.

The chain recombines TRBV19 with TRBJ2-1, with D perhaps TRBD2 (6 bases). CDR3 length: 16 amino acids. The germline gives CDR1 LNHDA, CDR2 SQIVND (reference sequence). The germline V and J ends were trimmed by 7 bases and 4 bases, with 20 bases remaining between them. The CDR3 nucleotides read TGTGCCAGTAATCCGCCTGGTGGGAGCGGGTACAATGAGCAGTTCTTC. Translating gives CASNPPGGSGYNEQFF.

This chain links TRBV7-6 with TRBJ2-3; TRBD1 matches at 8 bases. This CDR3 has 18 residues. J was trimmed by 3 bases and V by 3 bases; bases with no gene match: 14. Germline loops: CDR1 SGHVS, CDR2 FNYEAQ. Here the CDR3 DNA reads TGTGCCAGCAGCTTCTCCACCTCCAGGGGGCTTTGGACAGATACGCAGTATTTT. Amino acids: CASSFSTSRGLWTDTQYF.

The sample holds a few counts of this clone. The chain carries TRBV5-6 and TRBJ2-7; TRBD1 matches 9 bases. Per the germline V gene, CDR1 is SGHDT and CDR2 is YYEEEE. The CDR3 is made up of 16 amino acids. The ends lost 4 bases at V and 2 bases at J; junction bases unmatched: 10. As DNA, the CDR3 is TGTGCCAGCAGCGTGGTCGGGACAGGGCTAACCTACGAGCAGTACTTC. The encoded protein is CASSVVGTGLTYEQYF. Together with reference TRBV5-6 and TRBJ2-7, the CDR3 gives the full variable domain: DAGVTQSPTHLIKTRGQQVTLRCSPKSGHDTVSWYQQALGQGPQFIFQYYEEEERQRGNFPDRFSGHQFPNYSSELNVNALLLGDSALYLCASSVVGTGLTYEQYFGPGTRLTVT.

The chain couples TRBV5-1 to TRBJ2-2, with D perhaps TRBD1 (5 bases). Trimming took 7 bases from V and 3 from J, leaving 13 bases between them. CDR1 is SGHRS and CDR2 is YFSETQ in the germline V gene. The CDR3 has 14 residues. The CDR3: CASGIQGDTGELFF. The CDR3 nucleotides read TGCGCCAGCGGAATCCAAGGGGACACCGGGGAGCTGTTTTTT.

This clone was found once. The chain is built from TRBV5-1 and TRBJ1-1; D uncertain. The germline V gene encodes CDR1 SGHRS and CDR2 YFSETQ. The CDR3 has 12 amino acids. The V and J ends lost 0 bases and 4 bases respectively, with 4 bases between them. The CDR3 DNA sequence: TGCGCCAGCAGCTTGGGCGCCACTGAAGCTTTCTTT. Translated, it gives CASSLGATEAFF.

The chain couples TRBV28 to TRBJ2-5; maybe TRBD1 (5 bases). CDR3 length: 14 amino acids. Germline-derived CDR1 and CDR2 are MDHEN and SYDVKM. The V gene lost 4 bases and the J gene lost 5 bases, with 14 bases spanning the gap. The CDR3: CASSSRQGGETQYF. CDR3 nucleotides: TGTGCCAGCAGTTCCCGGCAGGGTGGTGAGACCCAGTACTTC.

The chain recombines TRBV9 with TRBJ2-7, with D unclear. V lost 4 bases to trimming and J lost 4 bases, with 21 bases between them. This CDR3 is built from 16 residues. Germline V lookup: CDR1 SGDLS, CDR2 YYNGEE. The CDR3 reads CASSLDPGLLSYEQYF. Here the CDR3 DNA reads TGTGCCAGCAGCCTCGACCCCGGGTTGCTCTCATACGAGCAGTACTTC.

The chain recombines TRBV7-2 with TRBJ1-1, with D hard to call. Trimming pared 5 bases from V and 4 bases from J, leaving 14 bases between. Germline assignment: CDR1 SGHTA and CDR2 FQGNSA. The CDR3 consists of 14 residues. In DNA form, the CDR3 reads TGTGCCAGCAGCCCGACGGCCAGAGGCACTGAAGCTTTCTTT. Translated, it gives CASSPTARGTEAFF.

The rearrangement uses TRBV28 and TRBJ1-5; unclear D gene. Germline-derived CDR1 and CDR2 are MDHEN and SYDVKM. The V and J ends lost 1 base and 6 bases respectively, with 10 bases between them. This CDR3 contains 14 residues. The CDR3 DNA sequence: TGTGCCAGCAGTTTATCTCCGGGTGTTCAGCCCCAGCATTTT. Translated: CASSLSPGVQPQHF.

V usage is TRBV18 and J usage is TRBJ2-3; TRBD1 is a possible D gene (6 bases). The CDR3 spans 15 residues. Germline CDR1 KGHSH, CDR2 LQKENI. Trimming took 4 bases from V and 4 from J, leaving 15 bases between them. CDR3 nucleotide sequence: TGTGCCAGCTCACTAGGACAGCTGAGATCAGATACGCAGTATTTT. This gives the protein CASSLGQLRSDTQYF.

The gene calls are TRBV6-6 and TRBJ2-5; possibly TRBD2 for D (6 bases). CDR1 and CDR2 (germline): MNHNY, SVGAGI (reference sequence). Trimming pared 8 bases from V and 5 bases from J, leaving 15 bases between. The CDR3 runs 13 residues. This CDR3 reads CASLRGGEETQYF. Here the CDR3 DNA reads TGTGCCAGCTTAAGGGGCGGGGAGGAGACCCAGTACTTC.

The chain carries TRBV5-1 and TRBJ2-1, with D tentatively TRBD2 (5 bases). V dropped 4 bases and J dropped 6 bases, with 14 bases sitting between them. This CDR3 region has 14 residues. The germline V gene has CDR1 SGHRS and CDR2 YFSETQ. CDR3 residues: CASSTGELVNEQFF. The CDR3 DNA reads as TGCGCCAGCAGCACTGGGGAGCTAGTCAATGAGCAGTTCTTC. The entire variable domain, with the rest obtained from reference TRBV5-1 and TRBJ2-1, is as follows: KAGVTQTPRYLIKTRGQQVTLSCSPISGHRSVSWYQQTPGQGLQFLFEYFSETQRNKGNFPGRFSGRQFSNSRSEMNVSTLELGDSALYLCASSTGELVNEQFFGPGTRLTVL.

V usage is TRBV15 and J usage is TRBJ2-7, with D possibly TRBD1 on 6 matching bases. The ends were cut back, 4 bases at V and 0 bases at J, with 10 bases in the middle. Germline V gene data show CDR1 as LNHNV and CDR2 as YYDKDF (reference sequence). CDR3 length: 14 residues. The DNA of the CDR3 is TGTGCCACCAGCATAAAGACAGGCTCCTACGAGCAGTACTTC. Translated, it gives CATSIKTGSYEQYF.

The chain employs TRBV28 and TRBJ2-5; a possible D gene is TRBD1 (6 bases). Germline assignment: CDR1 MDHEN and CDR2 SYDVKM. V was pared by 4 bases and J by 0 bases, with 24 bases between. This CDR3 has 19 amino acids. The DNA of the CDR3 is TGTGCCAGCAGTTCCTCCACCTCTACAGGGCCACTGTACCAAGAGACCCAGTACTTC. Residues: CASSSSTSTGPLYQETQYF.

This clone turned up a few times. The rearrangement uses TRBV19 and TRBJ1-2; D gene unclear. Germline CDR1 is LNHDA and CDR2 is SQIVND (reference sequence). The V gene lost 5 bases and the J gene lost 2 bases, with 12 bases spanning the gap. This CDR3 region has 14 residues. The DNA of the CDR3 is TGTGCCAGTAGTCCAGGCGACGGAAACTATGGCTACACCTTC. It is translated as CASSPGDGNYGYTF.